The 16 T cell receptor beta chains listed next were all sequenced from one sample in a study of blood T cell repertoires in COVID-19. Libraries were prepared by immunoSEQ multiplex PCR; TCRdb keeps only in-frame clonotypes and omits some of them. The table shows about 430,000 clones, with more than 75% occurring only once. Sequencing used PBMCs or T cells enriched from blood (not recorded which). The receptors here all came from a woman under 40 with acute COVID-19.

The V and J genes are TRBV6-5 and TRBJ1-1; 7 bases line up with TRBD1. V was clipped by 4 bases and J by 1 base; unmatched bases: 3. From germline, CDR1 is MNHEY and CDR2 SVGAGI. This CDR3 spans 14 amino acids. The CDR3 sequence: CASSSRTGNTEAFF. DNA of the CDR3: TGTGCCAGCAGTTCCCGGACAGGGAACACTGAAGCTTTCTTT.

On this clone: The sample has other DNA sequences that encode this CDR3 too. The chain employs TRBV7-2 and TRBJ2-5; 10 bases are shared with TRBD2. The CDR3 contains 14 residues. With 3 bases clipped from V and 2 bases from J, the junction kept 0 bases outside the gene matches. CDR1 and CDR2 from the germline V gene are SGHTA and FQGNSA. The CDR3 region has the DNA TGTGCCAGCAGCTTTAGCGGGGGGCAAGAGACCCAGTACTTC. It yields the protein CASSFSGGQETQYF.

This chain uses TRBV15 with TRBJ1-2, with 9 bases lining up with TRBD1. The CDR3 is 17 amino acids. CDR1 LNHNV and CDR2 YYDKDF come from the germline V gene (reference sequence). The V segment lost 8 bases and the J segment 0 bases; nucleotides outside the gene matches: 13. The CDR3 loop reads CATSYTGTGWANYGYTF. CDR3 nucleotide sequence: TGTGCCACCTCCTATACCGGGACAGGGTGGGCTAACTATGGCTACACCTTC.

Worth noting for this clone: Other nucleotide sequences in the sample specify the same CDR3. The rearrangement uses TRBV9 and TRBJ2-7, with 11 bases lining up with TRBD2. The CDR3 is 15 amino acids. The germline V gene encodes CDR1 SGDLS and CDR2 YYNGEE. J lost 2 bases, V lost 0 bases, and 1 base had no gene match. CDR3 DNA: TGTGCCAGCAGCGTAGGTAGCGGGGGGGCCTACGAGCAGTACTTC. Translated, it gives CASSVGSGGAYEQYF.

V and J are TRBV25-1 and TRBJ2-1; D not resolved. The CDR3 is 14 amino acids. Germline V gene data show CDR1 as MGHDK and CDR2 as SYGVNS. V was clipped by 3 bases and J by 3 bases, with 9 bases between them. CDR3 protein: CASSDVVNYNEQFF. CDR3 nucleotide sequence: TGTGCCAGCAGTGATGTAGTAAACTACAATGAGCAGTTCTTC.

The chain has TRBV6-5 and TRBJ2-7, with 9 bases aligning to TRBD2. Trimming took 2 bases from V and 2 from J; bases not matched to a gene: 4. The CDR3 contains 15 residues. Germline CDR1 MNHEY, CDR2 SVGAGI. The CDR3, as DNA: TGTGCCAGCAGTTACGGTAGCGGGGGAGCCTACGAGCAGTACTTC. Residues: CASSYGSGGAYEQYF.

The V call is TRBV7-2, the J call TRBJ2-5; D is perhaps TRBD1 (5 bases). V lost 0 bases to trimming and J lost 3 bases, with 11 bases between them. CDR1 and CDR2 from the germline V gene are SGHTA and FQGNSA. The CDR3 spans 15 residues. The DNA of the CDR3 is TGTGCCAGCAGCTTAGCGAGACAGTTGAAAGAGACCCAGTACTTC. Its translation: CASSLARQLKETQYF.

The V and J genes are TRBV7-8 and TRBJ1-4; D is possibly TRBD1 (5 bases). The germline gives CDR1 SGHVS, CDR2 FQNEAQ. This CDR3 region has 17 residues. Trimming shortened V by 2 bases and J by 1 base, and 14 bases separated the two germline ends. In nucleotides, the CDR3 is TGTGCCAGCAGCTTAAATATCAGGGTGGGAACTAATGAAAAACTGTTTTTT. Protein product: CASSLNIRVGTNEKLFF.

This chain uses TRBV2 with TRBJ1-1, with D possibly TRBD1 on 6 matching bases. CDR1 is SNHLY, CDR2 FYNNEI, per germline. V was trimmed by 6 bases and J by 3 bases, leaving 14 bases between them. CDR3 length equals 14 residues. The DNA for the CDR3 is TGTGCCAGCAGGCTCACAGGGTCCTACACTGAAGCTTTCTTT. Its protein product is CASRLTGSYTEAFF.

The chain employs TRBV14 and TRBJ2-3; 7 bases align to TRBD1. With 4 bases clipped from V and 4 bases from J, the junction kept 5 bases outside the gene matches. The CDR3 has 14 residues. Looked up from germline, CDR1 is SGHDN and CDR2 is FVKESK. The CDR3 sequence: CASSPPTGPDTQYF. The DNA of the CDR3 is TGTGCCAGCAGCCCCCCGACAGGGCCAGATACGCAGTATTTT.

The chain combines TRBV5-1 with TRBJ1-3; 7 bases align to TRBD1. The trim removed 4 bases at V and 4 bases at J, leaving 8 bases unmatched. Germline CDR1 is SGHRS and CDR2 is YFSETQ. The CDR3 sequence is 15 residues long. CDR3 sequence reads: CASSAGTASGNTIYF. As DNA, the CDR3 is TGCGCCAGCAGCGCAGGGACAGCCTCCGGAAACACCATATATTTT.

The chain has TRBV24-1 and TRBJ1-1; 7 bases map to TRBD1. The V gene end was trimmed by 5 bases and the J gene end by 4 bases; junction bases not matched to a gene: 3. The CDR3 has 13 amino acids. The germline V gene encodes CDR1 KGHDR and CDR2 SFDVKD. CDR3 coding DNA: TGTGCCACCAGTGGGGCAGGGGGCACTGAAGCTTTCTTT. It yields the protein CATSGAGGTEAFF.

The chain carries TRBV5-1 and TRBJ2-3; 16 bases match TRBD2. Trimming cost V 4 bases and J 8 bases; bases outside gene matches: 7. The CDR3 runs 16 residues. CDR1 SGHRS and CDR2 YFSETQ come from the germline V gene. DNA of the CDR3: TGCGCCAGCAGCACCGGGACTAGCGGGGGGGCAGGTACGCAGTATTTT. Its translation is CASSTGTSGGAGTQYF.

This sequence joins TRBV24-1 and TRBJ1-4, with TRBD1 identical over 7 bases. The junction had 3 bases not matched to a gene; V was cut back by 7 bases and J by 2 bases. The length of the CDR3 is 14 residues. Germline-derived CDR1 and CDR2 are KGHDR and SFDVKD. The CDR3 reads CATSPGQTNEKLFF. The DNA for the CDR3 is TGTGCCACCAGCCCGGGACAGACTAATGAAAAACTGTTTTTT.

This chain uses TRBV4-3 with TRBJ2-7; 13 bases agree with TRBD2. Per the germline V gene, CDR1 is LGHNA and CDR2 is YSLEER. There are 17 residues in the CDR3. Trimming at V came to 0 bases and at J to 9 bases, leaving 11 bases not matched to a gene. The CDR3 DNA reads TGCGCCAGCAGCCAAGATCTGTTAACTAGCGGGGGGGAATTGCAGTACTTC. This gives the protein CASSQDLLTSGGELQYF.

The rearrangement joins TRBV24-1 to TRBJ2-2; TRBD1 agrees at 9 bases. CDR3 length equals 19 residues. Trimming removed 0 bases from V and 4 bases from J; junction bases left unmatched: 11. CDR1 and CDR2 (germline): KGHDR, SFDVKD. The CDR3 sequence: CATSDLRDRVRAFTGELFF. The CDR3 nucleotides read TGTGCCACCAGTGATTTGCGGGACAGGGTTCGCGCGTTCACCGGGGAGCTGTTTTTT.